These 17 T cell receptor beta chains came from one sample sequenced in a study of T cell changes during pregnancy in multiple sclerosis. TCRdb's table, derived via immunoSEQ multiplex PCR, lists solely in-frame clones and lacks some. The table includes tens of thousands of clones, 94% detected once. Material: peripheral blood, obtained in the third trimester of pregnancy. The receptors were gathered from a female donor with multiple sclerosis, enrolled in a pregnancy study.

Notes on this clone: At one end, the junction sequence differs from germline, possibly due to a read error. The chain links TRBV18 to TRBJ2-4, with a weak D call TRBD2 (6 bases). The length of the CDR3 is 13 residues. Germline loops: CDR1 KGHSH, CDR2 LQKENI. CDR3 DNA sequence: TGTGCCAGCTCACCGCATACGGGACTCCTAGGGGACTTC. Protein product: CASSPHTGLLGDF.

A word on this clone: The junction differs from germline at one of its ends, possibly a read error. The chain is built from TRBV5-4 and TRBJ2-7; the match to TRBD1 covers 9 bases. Germline values: CDR1 SGHNT, CDR2 YYREEE (reference sequence). The CDR3 has 15 residues. The CDR3 region is CASTLGGTGSYEQYF. The CDR3, as DNA: TGTGCCAGCACCTTGGGGGGGACAGGGAGCTACGAGCAGTACTTC.

V usage is TRBV5-1 and J usage is TRBJ2-3, with TRBD1 identical over 8 bases. V shed 6 bases and J 0 bases; nucleotides not matched to a gene: 6. Looked up from germline, CDR1 is SGHRS and CDR2 is YFSETQ. The CDR3 has 15 amino acids. The CDR3 coding sequence is TGCGCCAGCACCCAGGGGGCCCTTAGCACAGATACGCAGTATTTT. It codes for CASTQGALSTDTQYF.

The genes are TRBV19 and TRBJ2-7; TRBD1 agrees at 9 bases. With 0 bases clipped from V and 2 bases from J, the junction kept 2 bases outside the gene matches. CDR1 is LNHDA, CDR2 SQIVND, per germline (reference sequence). The CDR3 totals 15 residues. This CDR3 reads CASSIEHRGPYEQYF. The CDR3 DNA sequence: TGTGCCAGTAGTATAGAACACAGGGGGCCCTACGAGCAGTACTTC. Combining the CDR3 with reference TRBV19 and TRBJ2-7 gives the whole variable domain DGGITQSPKYLFRKEGQNVTLSCEQNLNHDAMYWYRQDPGQGLRLIYYSQIVNDFQKGDIAEGYSVSREKKESFPLTVTSAQKNPTAFYLCASSIEHRGPYEQYFGPGTRLTVT.

This chain joins TRBV6-5 and TRBJ2-7; the match to TRBD2 covers 7 bases. The junction had 10 bases not matched to a gene; V was cut back by 8 bases and J by 3 bases. CDR1 MNHEY and CDR2 SVGAGI come from the germline V gene. This CDR3 comprises 14 residues. Written as DNA, the CDR3 is TGTGCCAGCGGTTCGGGGGGTGGGGTCTACGAGCAGTACTTC. It encodes CASGSGGGVYEQYF.

This chain connects TRBV7-9 to TRBJ1-2; 8 positions agree with TRBD1. V dropped 3 bases and J dropped 4; count of bases not matched to a gene: 7. CDR1 SEHNR and CDR2 FQNEAQ come from the germline V gene (reference sequence). This CDR3 region has 15 residues. CDR3 in amino acids: CASSFEDRGGYGYTF. For the CDR3, the DNA is TGTGCCAGCAGCTTCGAAGACAGGGGCGGCTATGGCTACACCTTC.

This chain links TRBV5-1 with TRBJ2-1; 12 nucleotides line up with TRBD1. Germline V gene data show CDR1 as SGHRS and CDR2 as YFSETQ. Trimming cost V 3 bases and J 7 bases; bases outside gene matches: 5. The CDR3 runs to 15 residues. The CDR3 sequence is CASSSGTGGLNEQFF. The CDR3, as DNA: TGCGCCAGCAGCTCAGGGACAGGGGGCCTGAATGAGCAGTTCTTC.

The rearrangement links TRBV5-6 to TRBJ2-7; no definite D call. Germline CDR1 SGHDT, CDR2 YYEEEE. The ends were cut back, 5 bases at V and 3 bases at J, with 9 bases in the middle. The CDR3 is 12 residues long. CDR3: CASSPTGYEQYF. The CDR3 coding sequence is TGTGCCAGCAGTCCCACGGGCTACGAGCAGTACTTC. The full variable domain, its missing parts supplied by reference TRBV5-6 and TRBJ2-7, is DAGVTQSPTHLIKTRGQQVTLRCSPKSGHDTVSWYQQALGQGPQFIFQYYEEEERQRGNFPDRFSGHQFPNYSSELNVNALLLGDSALYLCASSPTGYEQYFGPGTRLTVT.

The genes are TRBV4-1 and TRBJ2-7; 8 nucleotides align to TRBD1. Germline loops: CDR1 MGHRA, CDR2 YSYEKL. The CDR3 has 14 residues. Trimming cost V 4 bases and J 2 bases; bases outside gene matches: 4. The CDR3, as DNA: TGCGCCAGCAGCCTACTGGACAGGGCCTACGAGCAGTACTTC. Translation gives CASSLLDRAYEQYF.

The chain couples TRBV30 to TRBJ1-2; a possible D gene is TRBD1 (6 bases). Per the germline V gene, CDR1 is GTSNPN and CDR2 is SVGIG (reference sequence). The ends were cut back, 4 bases at V and 5 bases at J, with 26 bases in the middle. The CDR3 loop spans 17 amino acids. The CDR3 DNA reads TGTGCCTGGAATCCCCGAACAGATCTGCAGGGGAAGTATGGCTACACCTTC. As protein: CAWNPRTDLQGKYGYTF. Full variable domain (remainder filled in from reference TRBV30 and TRBJ1-2): SQTIHQWPATLVQPVGSPLSLECTVEGTSNPNLYWYRQAAGRGLQLLFYSVGIGQISSEVPQNLSASRPQDRQFILSSKKLLLSDSGFYLCAWNPRTDLQGKYGYTFGSGTRLTVV.

The rearrangement uses TRBV11-2 and TRBJ2-5; D might be TRBD2 (6 bases). The CDR3 has 18 residues. The V end lost 5 bases, the J end lost 4 bases, and 26 bases lay between the germline ends. From germline, CDR1 is SGHAT and CDR2 FQNNGV. The CDR3 sequence: CASSPGSGRVVVGETQYF. The CDR3 bases are TGTGCCAGCAGCCCTGGGTCCGGGAGAGTGGTAGTAGGAGAGACCCAGTACTTC.

The chain combines TRBV6-1 with TRBJ2-7, with TRBD2 identical over 8 bases. Germline loops: CDR1 MNHNS, CDR2 SASEGT. The ends lost 0 bases at V and 4 bases at J; junction bases unmatched: 5. The CDR3 is 15 amino acids. The CDR3 DNA follows: TGTGCCAGCAGTGAAGCCTTCGGGAGGGCGTACGAGCAGTACTTC. Amino acid sequence: CASSEAFGRAYEQYF.

The rearrangement joins TRBV11-2 to TRBJ1-1, with a weak D call TRBD1 (5 bases). The CDR3 spans 14 residues. The germline V gene has CDR1 SGHAT and CDR2 FQNNGV. V lost 2 bases and J 1 base, leaving 8 bases between the germline ends. The CDR3 sequence: CASSLRQTNTEAFF. The CDR3 DNA sequence: TGTGCCAGCAGCTTAAGACAGACGAACACTGAAGCTTTCTTT.

This clone was counted a few times. V usage is TRBV2 and J usage is TRBJ2-7; D is perhaps TRBD1 (5 bases). Germline lookup yields CDR1 SNHLY and CDR2 FYNNEI. The CDR3 spans 14 residues. Trimming shortened V by 4 bases and J by 0 bases, and 10 bases separated the two germline ends. The CDR3 DNA sequence: TGTGCCAGCAGTGGGGGCGCGCCCTCCTACGAGCAGTACTTC. Protein product: CASSGGAPSYEQYF.

The rearrangement joins TRBV9 to TRBJ1-2, with TRBD1 identical over 8 bases. The CDR3 totals 13 residues. The V and J ends lost 0 bases and 8 bases, in that order; junction bases with no gene match: 3. The germline V gene encodes CDR1 SGDLS and CDR2 YYNGEE. The CDR3, as DNA: TGTGCCAGCAGCGTAGCGACAGGGGAAGGCTACACCTTC. Translating it yields CASSVATGEGYTF. The whole variable domain, filled in from reference TRBV9 and TRBJ1-2, reads DSGVTQTPKHLITATGQRVTLRCSPRSGDLSVYWYQQSLDQGLQFLIQYYNGEERAKGNILERFSAQQFPDLHSELNLSSLELGDSALYFCASSVATGEGYTFGSGTRLTVV.

The V call is TRBV9, the J call TRBJ1-4; 7 nucleotides agree with TRBD1. Germline V gene data show CDR1 as SGDLS and CDR2 as YYNGEE. This CDR3 region has 18 residues. The J segment lost 1 base and the V segment lost 0 bases, leaving 9 bases of the junction unmatched. DNA for the CDR3: TGTGCCAGCAGCGTAGATCCGGGACAGCTACTAACTAATGAAAAACTGTTTTTT. It translates to CASSVDPGQLLTNEKLFF. The full variable domain, its missing parts supplied by reference TRBV9 and TRBJ1-4, is DSGVTQTPKHLITATGQRVTLRCSPRSGDLSVYWYQQSLDQGLQFLIQYYNGEERAKGNILERFSAQQFPDLHSELNLSSLELGDSALYFCASSVDPGQLLTNEKLFFGSGTQLSVL.

The chain joins TRBV7-2 to TRBJ2-7, with TRBD2 identical over 14 bases. Germline CDR1 reads SGHTA; CDR2 reads FQGNSA. After removal of 5 bases from V and 7 bases from J, the junction contained 13 bases not matched to a gene. CDR3 length equals 17 residues. CDR3 sequence reads: CASSLQHGTSGSVEQYF. In DNA form, the CDR3 reads TGTGCCAGCAGCCTCCAACACGGGACTAGCGGGAGCGTTGAGCAGTACTTC. Based on the CDR3 plus reference TRBV7-2 and TRBJ2-7, the full variable domain is GAGVSQSPSNKVTEKGKDVELRCDPISGHTALYWYRQSLGQGLEFLIYFQGNSAPDKSGLPSDRFSAERTGGSVSTLTIQRTQQEDSAVYLCASSLQHGTSGSVEQYFGPGTRLTVT.